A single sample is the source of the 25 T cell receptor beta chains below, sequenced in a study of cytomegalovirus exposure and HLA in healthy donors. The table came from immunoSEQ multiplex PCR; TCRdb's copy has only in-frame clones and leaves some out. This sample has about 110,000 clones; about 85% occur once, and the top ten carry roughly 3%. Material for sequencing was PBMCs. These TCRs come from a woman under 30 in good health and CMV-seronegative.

The DNA for the CDR3 is TGTGCCAGCAGCTTGAACCGCCAGGTCGATGAGCAGTTCTTC. Translating gives CASSLNRQVDEQFF. The chain joins TRBV7-9 to TRBJ2-1; D unresolved. The V end was cut by 3 bases, the J end by 8 bases, with 14 bases between. The CDR3 consists of 14 residues. The V gene's germline CDR1 is SEHNR and CDR2 FQNEAQ (reference sequence).

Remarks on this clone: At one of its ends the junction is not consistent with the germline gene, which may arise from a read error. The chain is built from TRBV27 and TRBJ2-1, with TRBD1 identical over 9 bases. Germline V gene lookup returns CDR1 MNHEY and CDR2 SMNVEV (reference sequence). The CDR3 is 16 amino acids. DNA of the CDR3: TGTGCCAGCAGCTTATTCGGGACAGGGCACTACAATGAGCAGTTCTTC. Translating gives CASSLFGTGHYNEQFF.

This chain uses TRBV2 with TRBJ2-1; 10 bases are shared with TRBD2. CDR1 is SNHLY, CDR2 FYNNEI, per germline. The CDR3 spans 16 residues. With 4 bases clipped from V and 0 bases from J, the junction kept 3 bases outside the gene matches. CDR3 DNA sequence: TGTGCCAGCAGTGCTATAGCGGGGGGCTCCTACAATGAGCAGTTCTTC. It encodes CASSAIAGGSYNEQFF.

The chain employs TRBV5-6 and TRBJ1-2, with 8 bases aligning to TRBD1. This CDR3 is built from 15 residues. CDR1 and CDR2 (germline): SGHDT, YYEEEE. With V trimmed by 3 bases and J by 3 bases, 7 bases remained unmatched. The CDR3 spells CASSSRTGNYYGYTF. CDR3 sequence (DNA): TGTGCCAGCAGCTCCCGGACAGGGAACTACTATGGCTACACCTTC.

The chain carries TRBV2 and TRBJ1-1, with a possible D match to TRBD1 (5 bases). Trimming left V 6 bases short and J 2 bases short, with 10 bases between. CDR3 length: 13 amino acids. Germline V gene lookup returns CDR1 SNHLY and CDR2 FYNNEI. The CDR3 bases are TGTGCCAGCAGCGATACAGGTAACACTGAAGCTTTCTTT. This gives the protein CASSDTGNTEAFF.

The CDR3: CASRIRRGQKVTEAFF. The CDR3 coding sequence is TGTGCCAGCAGGATAAGGAGGGGCCAGAAAGTCACTGAAGCTTTCTTT. V gene TRBV28 combines with J gene TRBJ1-1, with TRBD1 as a possible D gene (5 bases). The V gene's germline CDR1 is MDHEN and CDR2 SYDVKM. The CDR3 totals 16 residues. Trimming removed 6 bases from V and 4 bases from J, with 21 bases in between.

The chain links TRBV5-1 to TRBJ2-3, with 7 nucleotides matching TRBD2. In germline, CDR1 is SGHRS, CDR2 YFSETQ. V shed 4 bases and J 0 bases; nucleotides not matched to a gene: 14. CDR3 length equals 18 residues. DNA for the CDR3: TGCGCCAGCAGCCGCCGAGGAGGAAGCGGGATTAGCACAGATACGCAGTATTTT. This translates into CASSRRGGSGISTDTQYF.

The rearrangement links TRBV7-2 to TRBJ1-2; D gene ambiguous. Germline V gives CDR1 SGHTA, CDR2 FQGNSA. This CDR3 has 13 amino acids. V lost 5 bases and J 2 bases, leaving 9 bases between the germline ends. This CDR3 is CASSPAANYGYTF. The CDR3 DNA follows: TGTGCCAGCAGCCCAGCGGCCAACTATGGCTACACCTTC. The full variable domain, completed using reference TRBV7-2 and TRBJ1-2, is GAGVSQSPSNKVTEKGKDVELRCDPISGHTALYWYRQSLGQGLEFLIYFQGNSAPDKSGLPSDRFSAERTGGSVSTLTIQRTQQEDSAVYLCASSPAANYGYTFGSGTRLTVV.

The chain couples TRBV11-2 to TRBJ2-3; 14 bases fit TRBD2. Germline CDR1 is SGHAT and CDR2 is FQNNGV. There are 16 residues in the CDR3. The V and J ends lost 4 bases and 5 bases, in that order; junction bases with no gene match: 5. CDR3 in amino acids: CASSSTSGGAIDTQYF. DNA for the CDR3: TGTGCCAGCAGCTCGACTAGCGGGGGGGCCATAGATACGCAGTATTTT.

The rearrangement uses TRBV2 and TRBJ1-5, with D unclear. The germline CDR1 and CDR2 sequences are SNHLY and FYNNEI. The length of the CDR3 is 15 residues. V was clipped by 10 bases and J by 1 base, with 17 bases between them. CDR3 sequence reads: CANFLTGRSNQPQHF. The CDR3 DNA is TGTGCCAACTTCTTGACGGGGAGGAGCAATCAGCCCCAGCATTTT. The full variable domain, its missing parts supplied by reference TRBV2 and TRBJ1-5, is EPEVTQTPSHQVTQMGQEVILRCVPISNHLYFYWYRQILGQKVEFLVSFYNNEISEKSEIFDDQFSVERPDGSNFTLKIRSTKLEDSAMYFCANFLTGRSNQPQHFGDGTRLSIL.

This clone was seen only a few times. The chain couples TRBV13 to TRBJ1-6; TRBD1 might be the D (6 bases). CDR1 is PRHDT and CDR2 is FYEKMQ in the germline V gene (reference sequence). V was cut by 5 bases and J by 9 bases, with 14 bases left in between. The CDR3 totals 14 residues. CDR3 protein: CASSRSGTSSPLHF. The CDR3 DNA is TGTGCCAGCAGCCGATCCGGGACATCTTCACCCCTCCACTTT.

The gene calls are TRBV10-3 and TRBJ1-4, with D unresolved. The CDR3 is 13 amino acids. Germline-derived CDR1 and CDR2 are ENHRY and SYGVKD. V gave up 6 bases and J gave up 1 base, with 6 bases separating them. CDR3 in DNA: TGTGCCATCAGCGGGGAAACTAATGAAAAACTGTTTTTT. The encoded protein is CAISGETNEKLFF.

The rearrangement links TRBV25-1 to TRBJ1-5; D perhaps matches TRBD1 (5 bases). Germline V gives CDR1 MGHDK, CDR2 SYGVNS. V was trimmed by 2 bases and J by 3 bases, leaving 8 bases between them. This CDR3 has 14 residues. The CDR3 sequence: CASSEVGDNQPQHF. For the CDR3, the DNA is TGTGCCAGCAGTGAAGTAGGGGACAATCAGCCCCAGCATTTT.

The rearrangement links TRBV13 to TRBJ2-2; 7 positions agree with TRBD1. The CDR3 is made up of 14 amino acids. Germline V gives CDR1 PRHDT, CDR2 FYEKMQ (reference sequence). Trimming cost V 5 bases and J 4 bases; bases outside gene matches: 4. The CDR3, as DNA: TGTGCCAGCAGCGCAAGGGGGCTCACCGGGGAGCTGTTTTTT. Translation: CASSARGLTGELFF.

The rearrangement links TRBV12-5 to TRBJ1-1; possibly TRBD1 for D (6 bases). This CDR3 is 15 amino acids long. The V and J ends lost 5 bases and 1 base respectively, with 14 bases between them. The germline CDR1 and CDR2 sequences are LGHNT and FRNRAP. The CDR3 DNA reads TGTGCTAGTGGTCTACACCGCAGGGGGAACACTGAAGCTTTCTTT. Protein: CASGLHRRGNTEAFF. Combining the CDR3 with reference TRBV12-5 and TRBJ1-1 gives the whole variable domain DARVTQTPRHKVTEMGQEVTMRCQPILGHNTVFWYRQTMMQGLELLAYFRNRAPLDDSGMPKDRFSAEMPDATLATLKIQPSEPRDSAVYFCASGLHRRGNTEAFFGQGTRLTVV.

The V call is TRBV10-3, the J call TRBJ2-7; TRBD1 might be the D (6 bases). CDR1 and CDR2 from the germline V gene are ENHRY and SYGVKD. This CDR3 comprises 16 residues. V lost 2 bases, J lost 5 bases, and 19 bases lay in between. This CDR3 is CAISERGWQEVNEQYF. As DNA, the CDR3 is TGTGCCATCAGTGAGAGGGGGTGGCAGGAGGTAAACGAGCAGTACTTC.

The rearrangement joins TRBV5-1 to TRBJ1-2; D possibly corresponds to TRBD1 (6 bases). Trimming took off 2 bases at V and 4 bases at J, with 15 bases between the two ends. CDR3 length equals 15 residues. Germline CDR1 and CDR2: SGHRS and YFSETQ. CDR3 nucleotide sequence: TGCGCCAGCAGCTTCACGGGCTGGGGGCCCTATGGCTACACCTTC. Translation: CASSFTGWGPYGYTF.

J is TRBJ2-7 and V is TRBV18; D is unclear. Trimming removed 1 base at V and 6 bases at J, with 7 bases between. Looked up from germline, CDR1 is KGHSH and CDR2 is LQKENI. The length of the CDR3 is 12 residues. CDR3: CASSPQRSEQYF. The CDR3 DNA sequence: TGTGCCAGCTCACCACAAAGGAGCGAGCAGTACTTC.

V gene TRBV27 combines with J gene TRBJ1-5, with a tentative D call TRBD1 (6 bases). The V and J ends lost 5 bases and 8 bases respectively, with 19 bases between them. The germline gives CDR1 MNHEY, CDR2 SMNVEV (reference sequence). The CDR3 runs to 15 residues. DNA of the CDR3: TGTGCCAGCAGTCCCCCGCCGCAATCAGGGGAGCCCCAGCATTTT. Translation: CASSPPPQSGEPQHF.

CDR3: CASSMVDRGDQPQHF. The CDR3 region has the DNA TGTGCCAGTAGTATGGTGGACAGGGGTGATCAGCCCCAGCATTTT. The chain uses TRBV19 and TRBJ1-5, with 9 bases that match TRBD1. V shed 3 bases, J shed 5 bases, and the junction held 5 bases outside the gene matches. The CDR3 sequence is 15 residues long. The germline V gene has CDR1 LNHDA and CDR2 SQIVND (reference sequence).

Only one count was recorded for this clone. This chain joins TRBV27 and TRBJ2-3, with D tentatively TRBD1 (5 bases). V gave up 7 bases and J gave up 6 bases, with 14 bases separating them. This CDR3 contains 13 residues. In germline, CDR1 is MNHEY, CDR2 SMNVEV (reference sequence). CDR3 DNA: TGTGCCAGCACTGACTGGGGCTCCGATACGCAGTATTTT. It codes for CASTDWGSDTQYF.

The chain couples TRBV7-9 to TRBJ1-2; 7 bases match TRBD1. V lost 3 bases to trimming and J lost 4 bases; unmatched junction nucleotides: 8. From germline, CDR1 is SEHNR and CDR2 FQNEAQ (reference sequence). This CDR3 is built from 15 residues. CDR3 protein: CASSFSGTEVYGYTF. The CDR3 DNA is TGTGCCAGCAGCTTCTCCGGGACAGAGGTCTATGGCTACACCTTC.

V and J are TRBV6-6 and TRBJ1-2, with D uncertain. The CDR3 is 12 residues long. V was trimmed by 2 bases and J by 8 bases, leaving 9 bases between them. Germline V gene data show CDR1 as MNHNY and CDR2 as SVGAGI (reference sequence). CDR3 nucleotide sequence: TGTGCCAGCAGTTACGGTGGAGGGGGCTACACCTTC. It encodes CASSYGGGGYTF.

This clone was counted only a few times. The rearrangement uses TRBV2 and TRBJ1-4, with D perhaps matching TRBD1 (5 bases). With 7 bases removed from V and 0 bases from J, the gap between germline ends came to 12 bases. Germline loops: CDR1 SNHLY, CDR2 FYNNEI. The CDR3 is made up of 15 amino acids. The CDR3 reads CASNLGEATNEKLFF. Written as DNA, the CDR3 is TGTGCCAGCAATCTGGGGGAGGCAACTAATGAAAAACTGTTTTTT.

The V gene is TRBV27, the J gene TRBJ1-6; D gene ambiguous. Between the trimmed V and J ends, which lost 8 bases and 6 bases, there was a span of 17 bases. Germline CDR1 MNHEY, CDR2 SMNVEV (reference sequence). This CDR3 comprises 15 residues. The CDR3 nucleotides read TGTGCCAGCGGTCTGACTCAGAGAAGTAATTCACCCCTCCACTTT. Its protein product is CASGLTQRSNSPLHF.